The 3 T cell receptor beta chains given below trace back to one sample, sequenced in a study of T cells in Graves' hyperthyroidism and ophthalmopathy. The CDR3 regions of TCR beta were amplified from RNA transcripts. Using the HTBI primer set, a first-round RT-PCR was run on the TCR CDR3. TCRdb fed the multiplex PCR reads into MiXCR, producing one record per CDR3 protein. The repertoire consists of 300,000 to 350,000 distinct CDR3 sequences, with approximately 17% occurring once and the leading ten covering approximately 33%. The sequenced material came from blood. The source of these receptors is a man between 25 and 39 years old with Graves' hyperthyroidism.

The rearrangement links TRBV7-9 to TRBJ2-2, with unresolved D. The CDR3 totals 12 residues. The V and J ends lost 7 bases and 7 bases respectively, with 10 bases between them. The germline V gene has CDR1 SEHNR and CDR2 FQNEAQ (reference sequence). CDR3 amino acids: CASTPGSGELFF. CDR3 in DNA: TGTGCCAGCACCCCGGGTAGCGGGGAGCTGTTTTTT.

This clonotype came up many times. The chain links TRBV28 to TRBJ1-4, with TRBD1 identical over 7 bases. The J segment lost 2 bases and the V segment lost 6 bases, leaving 12 bases of the junction unmatched. The CDR3 has 17 amino acids. CDR1 is MDHEN and CDR2 is SYDVKM in the germline V gene. The CDR3 spells CASRDRDSSDTNEKLFF. The CDR3 coding sequence is TGTGCCAGCAGGGACCGGGACAGTTCAGATACTAATGAAAAACTGTTTTTT.

A few counts support this clonotype. The chain joins TRBV5-5 to TRBJ1-1, with 7 positions matching TRBD1. J was trimmed by 4 bases and V by 4 bases; bases with no gene match: 7. Germline assignment: CDR1 SGHKS and CDR2 YYEKEE (reference sequence). The CDR3 has 14 residues. This CDR3 is CASSPPTGSTEAFF. As DNA, the CDR3 is TGTGCCAGCAGCCCCCCGACAGGGAGCACTGAAGCTTTCTTT.